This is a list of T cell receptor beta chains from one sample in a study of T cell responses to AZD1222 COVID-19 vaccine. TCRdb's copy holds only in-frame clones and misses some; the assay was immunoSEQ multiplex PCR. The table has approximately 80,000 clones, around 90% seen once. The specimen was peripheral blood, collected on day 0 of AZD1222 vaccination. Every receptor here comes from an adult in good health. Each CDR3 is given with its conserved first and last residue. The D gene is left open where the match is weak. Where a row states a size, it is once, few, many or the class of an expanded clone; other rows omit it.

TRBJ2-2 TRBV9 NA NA CASSAGLSAGTGELFF TGTGCCAGCAGCGCCGGACTATCCGCGGGAACCGGGGAGCTGTTTTTT
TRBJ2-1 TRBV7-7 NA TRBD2 CASSLDGTSREQFF TGTGCCAGCAGCTTAGATGGGACTAGTAGGGAGCAGTTCTTC
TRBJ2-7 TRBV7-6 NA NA CASSFPDGEQYF TGTGCCAGCAGCTTCCCAGACGGCGAGCAGTACTTC
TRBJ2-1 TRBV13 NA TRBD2 CASSRLHSGSNNEQFF TGTGCCAGCAGCCGTCTCCATAGCGGGAGTAACAATGAGCAGTTCTTC
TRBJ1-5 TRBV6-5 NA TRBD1 CASSYRTGLGQPQHF TGTGCCAGCAGTTACCGGACAGGGCTGGGACAGCCCCAGCATTTT
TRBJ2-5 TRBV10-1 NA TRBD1 CASSESPTDRVQETQYF TGCGCCAGCAGTGAGTCCCCTACGGACAGGGTCCAAGAGACCCAGTACTTC
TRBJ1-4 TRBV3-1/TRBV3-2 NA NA CASSQRSSNEKLFF TGTGCCAGCAGCCAAAGGAGTTCTAATGAAAAACTGTTTTTT
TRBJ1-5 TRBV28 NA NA CASSLWPTASNQPQHF TGTGCCAGCAGTTTATGGCCGACAGCTAGCAATCAGCCCCAGCATTTT
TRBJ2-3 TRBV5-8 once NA CASKRGSTDTQYF TGTGCCAGCAAGAGAGGCAGCACAGATACGCAGTATTTT
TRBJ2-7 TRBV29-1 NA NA CSVGSLPTANSYEQYF TGCAGCGTTGGCTCCTTACCGACAGCAAACTCCTACGAGCAGTACTTC
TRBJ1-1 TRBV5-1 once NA CASSLGQNEAFF TGCGCCAGCAGCTTAGGTCAGAATGAAGCTTTCTTT
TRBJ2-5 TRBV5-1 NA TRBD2 CASSLSTSGVQETQYF TGCGCCAGCAGCTTGAGCACTAGCGGGGTCCAAGAGACCCAGTACTTC
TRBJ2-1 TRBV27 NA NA CASSQGSEQFF TGTGCCAGCAGCCAGGGATCCGAGCAGTTCTTC